The T cell receptor (beta chain) under discussion was sequenced for a study of vaccination and CD4 T cells after COVID-19. In regard to this clonotype: Its antigen is undetermined.

CDR1 and CDR2 (germline): KGHDR, SFDVKD. The CDR3 has 16 amino acids. After removal of 4 bases from V and 1 base from J, the junction contained 4 bases not matched to a gene. The assay that was used to sequence DNA from cultured CD4+ T cells was the Oncomine TCR Beta short-read assay. Genomic DNA from cultured CD4+ T cells was extracted. MiXCR, applied by TCRdb to the PCR reads, yields one record per CDR3 protein. The sample shows around 20,000 distinct CDR3 sequences, roughly 31% of them seen only once. Documented treatment: roughly 10-day PBMC culture with coronavirus spike peptide pools or control peptides (ViraFEST assay). Following expansion of antigen-specific T cells with peptide pools, ViraFEST then sequenced TCRs. Study-level findings and limits: Convalescent patients saw a median approximately 90% of their reactive clones show up only after vaccination.

The sequenced sample consisted of cultured CD4+ T cells from blood. The receptor was isolated from a human donor with COVID-19. This chain links TRBV24-1 with TRBJ2-2; 8 bases fit TRBD1. As DNA, the CDR3 is TGTGCCACCAGTGACCTGACAGGGGTGAACACCGGGGAGCTGTTTTTT. Translation: CATSDLTGVNTGELFF.